What follows are 3 T cell receptor beta chains derived from one specimen sequenced in a study of blood T cell repertoires in COVID-19. Clones were sequenced by immunoSEQ multiplex PCR, and TCRdb holds only the in-frame ones, with some missing. Of about 370,000 clones in the sample, roughly nine tenths are singletons; the top ten hold around 1%. The sequenced sample was PBMCs or T cells enriched from blood (not recorded which). These receptors all come from a man between 18 and 29 years old who had recovered from COVID-19.

The table lists this clone with a count of one. The chain uses TRBV28 and TRBJ2-7; 9 nucleotides match TRBD1. Germline values: CDR1 MDHEN, CDR2 SYDVKM. Trimming took 4 bases from V and 3 from J; bases not matched to a gene: 10. The CDR3 covers 16 residues. CDR3 bases: TGTGCCAGCAGTTCCACCGGGACAGGGTTAAACTACGAGCAGTACTTC. Translation gives CASSSTGTGLNYEQYF.

The rearrangement links TRBV24-1 to TRBJ2-2; D is unresolved. Trimming stripped 5 bases from V and 3 bases from J, with 9 bases between. CDR1 KGHDR and CDR2 SFDVKD come from the germline V gene. The CDR3 runs 14 residues. This chain's CDR3 is CATSATPDTGELFF. CDR3 DNA: TGTGCCACCAGTGCGACTCCCGACACCGGGGAGCTGTTTTTT.

The gene calls are TRBV10-1 and TRBJ1-2; no definite D call. This CDR3 spans 13 amino acids. Trimming cost V 0 bases and J 4 bases, with 6 bases left between them. CDR1 WNHNN and CDR2 SYGVQD come from the germline V gene (reference sequence). The DNA of the CDR3 is TGCGCCAGCAGTGAGTCGAACAGCTATGGCTACACCTTC. This translates into CASSESNSYGYTF.